These T cell receptor beta chains were read from a single sample in a study of T-cell reconstitution after alpha-beta-depleted transplantation in children. MiXCR, applied by TCRdb to the PCR reads, yields one record per CDR3 protein. The top ten hold roughly an eighth of the sample, which has about 580,000 distinct CDR3 sequences, under 25% seen once. The sequencing used PBMCs, mostly from graft donor cells, collected 360 days after TCRalphabeta/CD19-depleted stem cell transplant. These TCRs come from a boy younger than two who had a stem cell transplant for acute myeloid leukemia, so the T cells may come from the graft donor. CDR3s include the opening cysteine and the closing phenylalanine or tryptophan. A D gene is named only where the DNA matches it firmly. A row's size may be missing; if present it is once, few, many or a size class.

d_gene: NA
abundance: few
j_gene: TRBJ1-6
v_gene: TRBV18
CDR3nt: TGTGCCAGCTCACCGGACTCCACAGGGAATTCACCCCTCCACTTT
CDR3aa: CASSPDSTGNSPLHF

d_gene: NA
abundance: NA
j_gene: TRBJ2-1
v_gene: TRBV4-1
CDR3nt: TGCGCCAGCAGCCAAGTGTGGGGGCAGGGCAATGAGCAGTTCTTC
CDR3aa: CASSQVWGQGNEQFF

d_gene: NA
abundance: few
j_gene: TRBJ1-2
v_gene: TRBV9
CDR3nt: TGTGCCAGCAGCGCTGATCAGCGGGGCTACACCTTC
CDR3aa: CASSADQRGYTF

d_gene: NA
abundance: few
j_gene: TRBJ2-4
v_gene: TRBV5-1
CDR3nt: TGCGCCAGCAGCGCCGGAGGGGGGTGGAACATTCAGTACTTC
CDR3aa: CASSAGGGWNIQYF

d_gene: NA
abundance: many
j_gene: TRBJ1-6
v_gene: TRBV10-3
CDR3nt: TGTGCCATCAGTGAGTTCGACTCCTCCTATAATTCACCCCTCCACTTT
CDR3aa: CAISEFDSSYNSPLHF

d_gene: NA
abundance: few
j_gene: TRBJ2-3
v_gene: TRBV29-1
CDR3nt: TGCAGCGTCAGGCTCGGGCCCACAGATACGCAGTATTTT
CDR3aa: CSVRLGPTDTQYF

d_gene: NA
abundance: few
j_gene: TRBJ1-4
v_gene: TRBV12-3/TRBV12-4
CDR3nt: TGTGCCAGCAGCAGACAGCGTAATGAAAAACTGTTTTTT
CDR3aa: CASSRQRNEKLFF

d_gene: TRBD2
abundance: few
j_gene: TRBJ2-1
v_gene: TRBV12-3/TRBV12-4
CDR3nt: TGTGCCAGCTGGGGACTAGCAGAATACAATGAGCAGTTCTTC
CDR3aa: CASWGLAEYNEQFF

d_gene: NA
abundance: many
j_gene: TRBJ2-6
v_gene: TRBV4-3
CDR3nt: TGCGCCAGCAGCCATAGGATTTCTTTCTCTGGGGCCAACGTCCTGACTTTC
CDR3aa: CASSHRISFSGANVLTF

d_gene: NA
abundance: NA
j_gene: TRBJ2-5
v_gene: TRBV20-1
CDR3nt: TGCAGTGCTAGAGATTGGGGGAAGACAGAGACCCAGTACTTC
CDR3aa: CSARDWGKTETQYF

d_gene: NA
abundance: NA
j_gene: TRBJ2-3
v_gene: TRBV3-1
CDR3nt: TGTGCCAGCAGCCAAGGGATGGAAGGGCCGCAGTATTTT
CDR3aa: CASSQGMEGPQYF

d_gene: NA
abundance: few
j_gene: TRBJ2-3
v_gene: TRBV29-1
CDR3nt: TGCAGCGTTGAATCCATGGCTTTGGATACGCAGTATTTT
CDR3aa: CSVESMALDTQYF

d_gene: NA
abundance: NA
j_gene: TRBJ1-6
v_gene: TRBV20-1
CDR3nt: TGCAGTGCTAGAGACAGCCCCTCCTATAATTCACCCCTCCACTTT
CDR3aa: CSARDSPSYNSPLHF

d_gene: NA
abundance: many
j_gene: TRBJ2-3
v_gene: TRBV20-1
CDR3nt: TGCAGTGCAACCGAACTAGCAGATACGCAGTATTTT
CDR3aa: CSATELADTQYF

d_gene: NA
abundance: many
j_gene: TRBJ1-1
v_gene: TRBV6-5
CDR3nt: TGTGCCAGCAGTTACTCGCCAGGACGGGACACTGAAGCTTTCTTT
CDR3aa: CASSYSPGRDTEAFF

d_gene: TRBD2
abundance: NA
j_gene: TRBJ2-2
v_gene: TRBV6-5
CDR3nt: TGTGCCAGCAGTTCCCTGAAAGCGGGGGGGCAAACCGGGGAGCTGTTTTTT
CDR3aa: CASSSLKAGGQTGELFF

d_gene: NA
abundance: many
j_gene: TRBJ2-1
v_gene: TRBV20-1
CDR3nt: TGCAGTGCTATTCCAAGGGGACAATGGGAGCAGTTCTTC
CDR3aa: CSAIPRGQWEQFF

d_gene: TRBD2
abundance: many
j_gene: TRBJ2-1
v_gene: TRBV29-1
CDR3nt: TGCAGCGTTGTCAGCGGGGGGGCTTATGAGCAGTTCTTC
CDR3aa: CSVVSGGAYEQFF

d_gene: NA
abundance: NA
j_gene: TRBJ2-7
v_gene: TRBV6-1
CDR3nt: TGTGCCAGCAGTGAAATGGACGGAACTTACTACGAGCAGTACTTC
CDR3aa: CASSEMDGTYYEQYF

d_gene: TRBD1
abundance: few
j_gene: TRBJ2-7
v_gene: TRBV7-2
CDR3nt: TGTGCCAGCAGCTTAGCGAGAATAGGACAGGTCTACGAGCAGTACTTC
CDR3aa: CASSLARIGQVYEQYF

d_gene: NA
abundance: many
j_gene: TRBJ2-7
v_gene: TRBV20-1
CDR3nt: TGCAGTGCTAGCCTGGACACATCCTACGAGCAGTACTTC
CDR3aa: CSASLDTSYEQYF

d_gene: NA
abundance: many
j_gene: TRBJ2-7
v_gene: TRBV29-1
CDR3nt: TGCAGCCCGGGACCCCACGGGGAGCAGTACTTC
CDR3aa: CSPGPHGEQYF

d_gene: NA
abundance: many
j_gene: TRBJ2-3
v_gene: TRBV28
CDR3nt: TGTGCCAGCAGTTTAAAGTCTCGAACTGCACAAAATACGCAGTATTTT
CDR3aa: CASSLKSRTAQNTQYF

d_gene: TRBD1
abundance: NA
j_gene: TRBJ1-2
v_gene: TRBV28
CDR3nt: TGTGCCAGCAGTTACCGCCGGGACAGGGGGCTCTATGGCTACACCTTC
CDR3aa: CASSYRRDRGLYGYTF

d_gene: NA
abundance: NA
j_gene: TRBJ1-1
v_gene: TRBV21-1
CDR3nt: TGTGCCAGCGCCGGGGGGAACACTGAAGCTTTCTTT
CDR3aa: CASAGGNTEAFF

d_gene: NA
abundance: NA
j_gene: TRBJ2-1
v_gene: TRBV6-2/TRBV6-3
CDR3nt: TGTGCCAGCACCCTCCAAGCAGGGTACAATGAGCAGTTCTTC
CDR3aa: CASTLQAGYNEQFF

d_gene: NA
abundance: once
j_gene: TRBJ1-5
v_gene: TRBV18
CDR3nt: TGTGCCAGCTCACTACTAGGGACACTGTATCAGCCCCAGCATTTT
CDR3aa: CASSLLGTLYQPQHF

d_gene: NA
abundance: many
j_gene: TRBJ1-3
v_gene: TRBV28
CDR3nt: TGTGCCAGCAGTTTAGGCGGAAACACCATATATTTT
CDR3aa: CASSLGGNTIYF